This entry describes one TCR beta chain. Antigen specificity is unknown. The sample is drawn from a study of T cell responses to AZD1222 COVID-19 vaccine. General study points: Possibly, clonal diversity was underestimated; donors were largely white British and included more females. Along spike, vaccine-associated CD4 TCRs were found throughout, with dominance at 160-218 and 743-854. Every sample of the repertoires postdated the peak T cell response. With two AZD1222 doses given, Spike-specific TCR breadth and depth both rose.

Germline loops: CDR1 KGHSH, CDR2 LQKENI. This CDR3 has 17 residues. The junction had 4 bases not matched to a gene; V was cut back by 0 bases and J by 0 bases. Produced via immunoSEQ multiplex PCR; TCRdb's table is partial and in-frame only. The data hold over 85,000 clones, with 81% observed a single time. The source material was peripheral blood, sampled on day 0 of AZD1222 vaccination. V usage is TRBV18 and J usage is TRBJ2-2, with 7 bases matching TRBD1. The source of this sequence is an adult in good health. This CDR3 reads CASSPPRQGTNTGELFF. In DNA, the CDR3 is TGTGCCAGCTCACCACCGCGACAGGGAACGAACACCGGGGAGCTGTTTTTT.